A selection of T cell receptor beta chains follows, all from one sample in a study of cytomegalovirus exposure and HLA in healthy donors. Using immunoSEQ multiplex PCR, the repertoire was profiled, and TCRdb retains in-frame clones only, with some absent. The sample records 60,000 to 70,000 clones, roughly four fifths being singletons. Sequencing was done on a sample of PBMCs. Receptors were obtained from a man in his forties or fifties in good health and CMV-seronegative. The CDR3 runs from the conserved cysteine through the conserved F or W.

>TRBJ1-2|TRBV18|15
CASSPVTDPPGGYTF
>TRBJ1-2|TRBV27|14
CASRLSGQGHGYTF
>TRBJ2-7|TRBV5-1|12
CASSYTGVEQYF
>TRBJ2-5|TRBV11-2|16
CASSLRDRGPQETQYF
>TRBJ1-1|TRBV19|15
CASTRGTAVNTEAFF
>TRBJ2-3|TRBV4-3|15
CASSQVFASTDTQYF
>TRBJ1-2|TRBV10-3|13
CAISPGGDYGYTF
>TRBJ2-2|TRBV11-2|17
CASSQKVGQGWMGELFF
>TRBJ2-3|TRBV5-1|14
CASSSNRGTDTQYF
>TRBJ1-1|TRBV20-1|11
CSAHPGGEAFF
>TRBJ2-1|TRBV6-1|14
CASERGLSYNEQFF
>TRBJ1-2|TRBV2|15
CASSDYIRANYGYTF
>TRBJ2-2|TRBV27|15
CASSIGGAGTGELFF
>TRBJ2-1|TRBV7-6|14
CASTLADRYDEQFF
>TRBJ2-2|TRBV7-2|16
CASSLVTSIGTGELFF
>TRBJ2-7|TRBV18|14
CASSPTTRTYEQYF
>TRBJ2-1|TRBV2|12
CASSVGTGRQFF
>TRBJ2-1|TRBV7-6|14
CASSQTLGINEQFF
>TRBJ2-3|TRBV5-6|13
CASSLPSPDTQYF
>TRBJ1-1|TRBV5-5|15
CASSLVGRGSPEAFF
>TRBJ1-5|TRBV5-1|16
CASSLTGDLSNQPQHF
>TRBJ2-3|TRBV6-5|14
CASSLTGRANTQYF
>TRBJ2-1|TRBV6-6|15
CASLPSGGLYNEQFF
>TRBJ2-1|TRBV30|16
CAWSNGLAGSYNEQFF
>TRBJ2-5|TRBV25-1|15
CASSLFIGGGETQYF
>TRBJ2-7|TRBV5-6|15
CASSRIQGARYEQYF
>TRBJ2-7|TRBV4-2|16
CASSQEPGQGAYEQYF
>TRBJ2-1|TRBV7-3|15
CASSPGTGVSEEQFF
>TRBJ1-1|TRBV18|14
CASSQTGTNTEAFF
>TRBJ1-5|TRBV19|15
CASSIGTGGIQPQHF
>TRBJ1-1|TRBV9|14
CASKQGQGNTEAFF
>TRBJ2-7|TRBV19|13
CASSTDRANEQYF
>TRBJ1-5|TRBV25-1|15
CASSENNYSNQPQHF
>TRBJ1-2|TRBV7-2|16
CASSPMAGGLGYGYTF
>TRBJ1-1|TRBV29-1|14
CSVEGDRAGTEAFF
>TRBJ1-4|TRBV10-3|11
CAISEGSVLFF
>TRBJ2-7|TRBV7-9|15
CASSAHGTGVGEQYF
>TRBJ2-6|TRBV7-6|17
CASDRRAGGTGANVLTF
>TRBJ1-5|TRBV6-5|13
CASRRVWDQPQHF
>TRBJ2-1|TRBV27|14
CASTFSGAPNEQFF
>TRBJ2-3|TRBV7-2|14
CASSPNRVPDTQYF
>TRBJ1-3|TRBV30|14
CAWRPRGLGNTIYF
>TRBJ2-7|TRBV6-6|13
CASRPGRLGEQYF
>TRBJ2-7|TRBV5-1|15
CASRVRPWGGGEQYF
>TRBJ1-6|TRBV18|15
CASSLSGGSDSPLHF
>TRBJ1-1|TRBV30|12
CAWSSRNTEAFF
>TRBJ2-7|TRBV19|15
CASSASGTGGYEQYF
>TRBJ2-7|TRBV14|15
CASSQTRGPFGEQYF
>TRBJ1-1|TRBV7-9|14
CASSFPGGLAEAFF
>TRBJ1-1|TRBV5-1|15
CASSHRAGVGTEAFF
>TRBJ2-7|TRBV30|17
CAWRPRRAGRPGGEQYF
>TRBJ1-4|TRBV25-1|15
CASSDDRTEGEKLFF
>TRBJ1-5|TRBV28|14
CASSSDSSNQPQHF
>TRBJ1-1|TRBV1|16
CTSSQEETGIGTEAFF
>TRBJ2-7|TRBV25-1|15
CASSAYRFKSYEQYF
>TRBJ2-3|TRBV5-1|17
CASSLGLEGVVTDTQYF
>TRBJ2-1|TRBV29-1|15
CSVESGQGVYNEQFF